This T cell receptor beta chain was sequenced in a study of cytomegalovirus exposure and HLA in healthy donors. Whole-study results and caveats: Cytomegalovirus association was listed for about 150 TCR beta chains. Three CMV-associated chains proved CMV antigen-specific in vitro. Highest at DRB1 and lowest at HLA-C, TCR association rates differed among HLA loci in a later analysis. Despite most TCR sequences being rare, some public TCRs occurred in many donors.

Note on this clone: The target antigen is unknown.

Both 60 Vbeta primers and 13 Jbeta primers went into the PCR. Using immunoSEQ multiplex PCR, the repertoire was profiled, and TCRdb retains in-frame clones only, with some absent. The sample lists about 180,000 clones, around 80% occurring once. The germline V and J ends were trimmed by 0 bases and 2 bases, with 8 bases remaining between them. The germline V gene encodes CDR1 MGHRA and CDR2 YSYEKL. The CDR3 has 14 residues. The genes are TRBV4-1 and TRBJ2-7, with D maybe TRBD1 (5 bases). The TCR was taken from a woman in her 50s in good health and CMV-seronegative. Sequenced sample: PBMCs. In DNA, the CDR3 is TGCGCCAGCAGCCAAGAAGGACATACCTACGAGCAGTACTTC. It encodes CASSQEGHTYEQYF.